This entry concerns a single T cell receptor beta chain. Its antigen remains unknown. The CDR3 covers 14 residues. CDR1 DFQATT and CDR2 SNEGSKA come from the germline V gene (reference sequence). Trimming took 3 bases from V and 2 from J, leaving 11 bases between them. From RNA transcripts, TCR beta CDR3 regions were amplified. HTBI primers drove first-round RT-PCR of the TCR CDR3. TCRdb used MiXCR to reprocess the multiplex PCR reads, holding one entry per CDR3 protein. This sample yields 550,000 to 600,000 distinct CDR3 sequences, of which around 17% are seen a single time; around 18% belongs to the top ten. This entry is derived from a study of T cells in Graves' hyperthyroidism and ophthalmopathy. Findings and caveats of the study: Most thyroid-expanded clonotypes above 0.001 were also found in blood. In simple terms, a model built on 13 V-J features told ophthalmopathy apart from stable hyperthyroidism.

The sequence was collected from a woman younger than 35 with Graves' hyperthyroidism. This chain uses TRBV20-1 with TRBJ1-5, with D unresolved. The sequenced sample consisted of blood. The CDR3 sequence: CSASSRVGNQPQHF. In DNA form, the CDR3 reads TGCAGTGCTAGCTCCCGGGTTGGCAATCAGCCCCAGCATTTT.